In this sample, the clone carrying this TCR beta chain turned up a few times. The antigen is unknown. This CDR3 has 16 amino acids. Germline assignment: CDR1 SGHRS and CDR2 YFSETQ. The V end lost 0 bases, the J end lost 0 bases, and 13 bases lay between the germline ends. The data originate from a study of identical twins. Broader study findings: Among out-of-frame alpha sequences shared by twins, low generation probability occurred in excess. Conclusions rested on cross-sectional statistics rather than following the same donors.

From the 5' RACE reads, TCRdb called clonotypes with MiXCR, one entry per CDR3 protein. Among roughly 490,000 distinct CDR3 sequences, 14% were seen once, and the ten largest hold approximately 1%. The same data also contributed to another study, on yellow fever vaccine responses in identical twins.

The rearrangement uses TRBV5-1 and TRBJ2-7; unclear D gene. The receptor comes from a woman between 18 and 29 years old in good health. The sample taken for sequencing was CD4+ T cells sorted from blood. The chain's CDR3 is CASSLGQSGGSYEQYF. CDR3 DNA sequence: TGCGCCAGCAGCTTGGGTCAGTCGGGCGGCTCCTACGAGCAGTACTTC.